The clone carrying this T cell receptor beta chain came up a few times. Its target is not known. The same CDR3 can be traced to other DNA sequences in this sample. The data were obtained in a study of beta chain features in type 1 diabetes. Expressed TCRB transcripts were sequenced because the entire RNA isolate underwent reverse transcription. This table comes from immunoSEQ multiplex PCR, and its TCRdb copy is limited to in-frame clones, with some not included. Here the sample spans 250,000 to 350,000 clones, roughly 15% being singletons. Per germline, CDR1 SGDLS and CDR2 YYNGEE. The CDR3 consists of 13 residues. V dropped 0 bases and J dropped 7; count of bases not matched to a gene: 1. Study-level results: The cDNA sequencing approach could over-represent high-TCR-expressing cells. These data did not resolve whether HLA type affects TCRB rearrangement. In all four CD4+ subsets, TCRB CDR3 length was significantly, moderately reduced in type 1 diabetes. Type 1 diabetes patients had fewer VDJ junction insertions and more deletions.

The chain is built from TRBV9 and TRBJ2-1; 7 positions agree with TRBD2. The specimen sequenced was naive CD4+ T cells from blood. The source is a man between 18 and 29 years old with type 1 diabetes. The CDR3 sequence is CASSVAGGNEQFF. The CDR3 nucleotides are TGTGCCAGCAGCGTAGCGGGGGGAAATGAGCAGTTCTTC.